These 28 T cell receptor beta chains were all obtained from the same sample, sequenced in a study of cytomegalovirus exposure and HLA in healthy donors. The PCR contained 60 Vbeta and 13 Jbeta primers. The assay was immunoSEQ multiplex PCR, and TCRdb's table has in-frame clones only and misses some. The data hold about 98,000 clones, with around 67% observed a single time. What was sequenced was PBMCs. The receptors derive from a male donor in good health and CMV-seronegative.

In DNA form, the CDR3 reads TGCGCCAGCAGCGGGCGTCTAGCAGAAGAGACCCAGTACTTC. Its translation: CASSGRLAEETQYF. This sequence joins TRBV5-1 and TRBJ2-5; maybe TRBD2 (5 bases). V was trimmed by 4 bases and J by 3 bases, leaving 13 bases between them. The CDR3 has 14 residues. Germline CDR1 and CDR2: SGHRS and YFSETQ.

The rearrangement uses TRBV4-2 and TRBJ2-5; possibly TRBD2 for D (5 bases). V was shortened by 0 bases and J by 5 bases, with 13 bases between the two germline ends. The CDR3 runs to 15 residues. The V gene's germline CDR1 is LGHNA and CDR2 YNFKEQ. DNA for the CDR3: TGTGCCAGCAGCCAAGAATCTACTAGATATGAGACCCAGTACTTC. The encoded protein is CASSQESTRYETQYF.

The genes are TRBV27 and TRBJ2-1; 7 positions agree with TRBD1. Germline-derived CDR1 and CDR2 are MNHEY and SMNVEV (reference sequence). V gave up 5 bases and J gave up 7 bases; unmatched junction bases: 8. The CDR3 loop spans 14 amino acids. The CDR3 DNA reads TGTGCCAGCAGTCCAGGGACAGTCTTGAATGAGCAGTTCTTC. It yields the protein CASSPGTVLNEQFF.

V and J are TRBV7-9 and TRBJ2-1, with 11 bases matching TRBD2. CDR3 size: 16 residues. V was clipped by 5 bases and J by 7 bases; unmatched bases: 10. CDR1 SEHNR and CDR2 FQNEAQ come from the germline V gene (reference sequence). The CDR3 coding sequence is TGTGCCAGCAGCGCCCAGTTAAGGACTAGCGGGAATGAGCAGTTCTTC. It codes for CASSAQLRTSGNEQFF.

This chain links TRBV4-2 with TRBJ1-5; D is ambiguous. The germline V and J ends were trimmed by 0 bases and 5 bases, with 11 bases remaining between them. The CDR3 totals 15 residues. The germline gives CDR1 LGHNA, CDR2 YNFKEQ. Here the CDR3 reads CASSQDGGPDQPQHF. CDR3 nucleotides: TGTGCCAGCAGCCAAGATGGCGGGCCAGATCAGCCCCAGCATTTT.

The gene calls are TRBV14 and TRBJ2-7; 11 bases map to TRBD1. Per germline, CDR1 SGHDN and CDR2 FVKESK. V shed 4 bases and J 5 bases; nucleotides not matched to a gene: 10. The CDR3 has 16 residues. The CDR3 loop reads CASSRLRGQGVHEQYF. CDR3 DNA: TGTGCCAGCAGCCGGCTCAGGGGACAGGGGGTCCACGAGCAGTACTTC.

This chain joins TRBV28 and TRBJ2-3; 10 nucleotides align to TRBD2. The CDR3 totals 15 residues. The V and J ends lost 5 bases and 1 base, in that order; junction bases with no gene match: 3. CDR1 is MDHEN, CDR2 SYDVKM, per germline. The CDR3 DNA reads TGTGCCAGCAGTCCGGGGACTAGCGGCACAGATACGCAGTATTTT. Encoded protein: CASSPGTSGTDTQYF.

CDR3 region: CASSLAGGWTGAINGELFF. In nucleotides, the CDR3 is TGTGCCAGCAGCTTGGCCGGGGGGTGGACAGGGGCCATCAACGGGGAGCTGTTTTTT. The chain links TRBV5-8 to TRBJ2-2, with 9 bases aligning to TRBD1. The CDR3 runs 19 residues. The germline gives CDR1 SGHTS, CDR2 YDEGEE. V trimming: 0 bases; J trimming: 7 bases; junction bases outside the gene matches: 16.

The rearrangement joins TRBV29-1 to TRBJ1-4; 8 bases are a match to TRBD1. The CDR3 length is 14 residues. Germline assignment: CDR1 SQVTM and CDR2 ANQGSEA. J was trimmed by 15 bases and V by 2 bases; bases with no gene match: 14. CDR3 in amino acids: CSVELWDRKGSVFF. Written as DNA, the CDR3 is TGCAGCGTTGAACTGTGGGACAGGAAGGGATCGGTGTTTTTT.

CDR3 in amino acids: CASSLDSTSGSTDTQYF. The CDR3 DNA follows: TGCGCCAGCAGCTTGGATTCGACTAGCGGGAGCACAGATACGCAGTATTTT. The chain is built from TRBV5-1 and TRBJ2-3; 10 bases are shared with TRBD2. The germline CDR1 and CDR2 sequences are SGHRS and YFSETQ. J gave up 0 bases and V 0 bases, and 4 bases lay outside the gene matches. The CDR3 loop spans 17 amino acids.

CDR3 DNA: TGTGCCAGCAGCTATGAACAGGGGGCGAACTACGAGCAGTACTTC. Translating it yields CASSYEQGANYEQYF. V is TRBV9 and J is TRBJ2-7; 9 bases line up with TRBD1. Germline CDR1 SGDLS, CDR2 YYNGEE. The CDR3 sequence is 15 residues long. V lost 4 bases, J lost 3 bases, and 8 bases stayed unmatched.

This clone was seen a few times. V and J are TRBV28 and TRBJ1-4, with D unresolved. The CDR3 is 13 amino acids. Germline values: CDR1 MDHEN, CDR2 SYDVKM. Trimming cost V 3 bases and J 7 bases, with 9 bases left between them. The CDR3 DNA reads as TGTGCCAGCAGTTTGACTCAGAGTGAAAAACTGTTTTTT. It is translated as CASSLTQSEKLFF.

The gene calls are TRBV5-5 and TRBJ2-7; D perhaps matches TRBD1 (5 bases). Germline CDR1 SGHKS, CDR2 YYEKEE (reference sequence). Trimming left V 1 base short and J 0 bases short, with 11 bases between. The CDR3 has 15 amino acids. CDR3 loop: CASSLRQFSSYEQYF. The CDR3 coding sequence is TGTGCCAGCAGCTTGCGACAGTTTAGCTCCTACGAGCAGTACTTC.

The V call is TRBV6-5, the J call TRBJ2-5; D uncertain. Judging by the DNA end, TRBJ2-7 fits better; the J call may be wrong. This CDR3 spans 12 amino acids. Germline CDR1 and CDR2: MNHEY and SVGAGI. Here the CDR3 DNA reads TGTGCCAGCAGCAACCTCCTCAACGAGCAGTACTTC. Translation gives CASSNLLNEQYF.

The chain is built from TRBV4-3 and TRBJ2-5, with 9 bases that match TRBD2. The better agreement between TRBJ2-7 and the DNA end casts doubt on the J call. The CDR3 covers 16 residues. Germline V lookup: CDR1 LGHNA, CDR2 YSLEER. The CDR3 protein is CASSQVSGTSSYEQYF. In DNA form, the CDR3 reads TGCGCCAGCAGCCAAGTCTCCGGGACTAGCAGCTACGAGCAGTACTTC.

The rearrangement joins TRBV5-1 to TRBJ2-3; 8 nucleotides align to TRBD2. From germline, CDR1 is SGHRS and CDR2 YFSETQ. The CDR3 has 14 residues. J lost 2 bases, V lost 4 bases, and 3 bases had no gene match. CDR3 loop: CASSLSGTTDTQYF. The CDR3 DNA sequence: TGCGCCAGCAGCCTTAGCGGGACCACAGATACGCAGTATTTT.

The chain combines TRBV7-9 with TRBJ1-1; D is unresolved. There are 12 residues in the CDR3. Germline loops: CDR1 SEHNR, CDR2 FQNEAQ (reference sequence). The V and J ends lost 5 bases and 1 base respectively, with 5 bases between them. In nucleotides, the CDR3 is TGTGCCAGCAGCGTAAAGAACACTGAAGCTTTCTTT. This gives the protein CASSVKNTEAFF.

The J gene is TRBJ2-1, the V gene TRBV28; 13 nucleotides align to TRBD2. Germline loops: CDR1 MDHEN, CDR2 SYDVKM. The trim removed 10 bases at V and 3 bases at J, leaving 3 bases unmatched. This CDR3 comprises 14 residues. In DNA, the CDR3 is TGTGCCATCCGGACTAGCGGGGGCTACAATGAGCAGTTCTTC. It translates to CAIRTSGGYNEQFF.

The chain employs TRBV5-1 and TRBJ1-6; 8 bases map to TRBD1. CDR1 is SGHRS, CDR2 YFSETQ, per germline. CDR3 length: 16 amino acids. V lost 2 bases to trimming and J lost 9 bases; unmatched junction nucleotides: 10. The CDR3 protein is CASSLQPGQGSSPLHF. The CDR3 region has the DNA TGCGCCAGCAGCTTACAGCCAGGACAGGGTAGTTCACCCCTCCACTTT.

The chain couples TRBV28 to TRBJ1-4; a weak D match, TRBD1 (6 bases). This CDR3 has 13 amino acids. Germline lookup yields CDR1 MDHEN and CDR2 SYDVKM. The CDR3: CAAQGQKDEKLFF. For the CDR3, the DNA is TGTGCGGCCCAAGGACAGAAGGATGAAAAACTGTTTTTT.

This clone was counted between two and nine times. V gene TRBV29-1 combines with J gene TRBJ2-1; D remains unclear. The germline V gene has CDR1 SQVTM and CDR2 ANQGSEA. Trimming removed 3 bases at V and 0 bases at J, with 21 bases between. This CDR3 contains 18 residues. CDR3: CSVEGRSVGLSSYNEQFF. The CDR3 DNA reads as TGCAGCGTTGAGGGCCGTTCGGTTGGCTTGAGCTCCTACAATGAGCAGTTCTTC.

This chain joins TRBV29-1 and TRBJ2-5, with D unclear. The germline gives CDR1 SQVTM, CDR2 ANQGSEA. This CDR3 comprises 13 residues. Trimming shortened V by 5 bases and J by 2 bases, and 12 bases separated the two germline ends. As DNA, the CDR3 is TGCAGCGTTTTGGCCAAAAATCAAGAGACCCAGTACTTC. This codes for CSVLAKNQETQYF.

The chain combines TRBV6-1 with TRBJ2-3, with 9 bases that match TRBD1. Germline V gene data show CDR1 as MNHNS and CDR2 as SASEGT. The V gene end was trimmed by 2 bases and the J gene end by 5 bases; junction bases not matched to a gene: 14. The CDR3 runs 18 residues. CDR3 bases: TGTGCCAGCAGTGAATTTGGTACAGGGGGCATCGCCGGAGATACGCAGTATTTT. It translates to CASSEFGTGGIAGDTQYF.

The chain employs TRBV10-3 and TRBJ1-3; 7 bases align to TRBD1. CDR1 and CDR2 from the germline V gene are ENHRY and SYGVKD. This CDR3 spans 13 amino acids. J was trimmed by 4 bases and V by 10 bases; bases with no gene match: 7. CDR3 region: CATRGRRGNTIYF. DNA for the CDR3: TGTGCCACCAGGGGGAGGAGGGGAAACACCATATATTTT.

The chain employs TRBV14 and TRBJ1-3; tentatively, D is TRBD1 (5 bases). The CDR3 is 14 amino acids. Germline V lookup: CDR1 SGHDN, CDR2 FVKESK. Trimming stripped 0 bases from V and 11 bases from J, with 14 bases between. CDR3 residues: CASSQDLSGSSIYF. The CDR3 nucleotides are TGTGCCAGCAGCCAAGATCTCTCAGGGTCTTCCATATATTTT.

CDR3 DNA sequence: TGTGCCAGCAGTGAAGCCCCCGGGGGGATGACTGAAGCTTTCTTT. Protein product: CASSEAPGGMTEAFF. The rearrangement uses TRBV6-1 and TRBJ1-1; D might be TRBD1 (5 bases). The V and J ends lost 0 bases and 5 bases respectively, with 13 bases between them. Germline loops: CDR1 MNHNS, CDR2 SASEGT. The CDR3 totals 15 residues.

The chain is built from TRBV28 and TRBJ1-2; no clear D. Per germline, CDR1 MDHEN and CDR2 SYDVKM. The CDR3 runs to 14 residues. Trimming stripped 6 bases from V and 0 bases from J, with 11 bases between. In nucleotides, the CDR3 is TGTGCCAGCAGCCCCGTTCGAGCTAACTATGGCTACACCTTC. Translated: CASSPVRANYGYTF.

V gene TRBV28 combines with J gene TRBJ2-7, with D tentatively TRBD2 (6 bases). Germline CDR1 and CDR2: MDHEN and SYDVKM. There are 15 residues in the CDR3. The V end was cut by 1 base, the J end by 4 bases, with 14 bases between. The CDR3 loop is CASSLYPGVHYEQYF. The CDR3 region has the DNA TGTGCCAGCAGTTTATACCCGGGAGTACATTACGAGCAGTACTTC.